This T cell receptor (beta chain) was recorded in a study of OX40 agonist ivuxolimab in advanced cancers. Across the study: Dose-escalation patients were diagnosed with hepatocellular carcinoma, melanoma, renal cell cancer or head and neck cancer. Patients were under 90% male with ages about 20 to 79, mean 60.

Study-wide results and limits: Some nonresponders also had low normalized T-cell clonal expansion. Among the lowest peripheral clonal expansion occurred in 0.1-3.0 mg/kg partial responders.

About this clone: No antigen is known for it.

Germline loops: CDR1 SGHRS, CDR2 YFSETQ. With 1 base removed from V and 2 bases from J, the gap between germline ends came to 10 bases. This CDR3 is built from 16 residues. Generated by immunoSEQ multiplex PCR, the TCRdb table keeps only in-frame clones and is missing some. The table has 50,000 to 65,000 clones, more than 75% seen once. The receptor was isolated from an adult with an advanced solid tumor such as melanoma, head and neck, liver or kidney cancer. The rearrangement links TRBV5-1 to TRBJ2-6; D call uncertain. The sample was CD4+ or CD8+ T cells sorted from blood, taken in a trial of the OX40 agonist ivuxolimab. CDR3 region: CASSLHLRTGANVLTF. For the CDR3, the DNA is TGCGCCAGCAGCTTGCACTTGAGGACTGGGGCCAACGTCCTGACTTTC. Full variable domain (missing parts from reference TRBV5-1 and TRBJ2-6): KAGVTQTPRYLIKTRGQQVTLSCSPISGHRSVSWYQQTPGQGLQFLFEYFSETQRNKGNFPGRFSGRQFSNSRSEMNVSTLELGDSALYLCASSLHLRTGANVLTFGAGSRLTVL.